These 28 T cell receptor beta chains share one sample of origin, sequenced in a study of vaccination and CD4 T cells after COVID-19. These TCRs are of unknown antigen specificity. Treatment of the sample: roughly 11-day PBMC culture with coronavirus spike peptide pools or control peptides (ViraFEST assay). At the Johns Hopkins FTIC core, DNA taken from cultured CD4+ T cells was sequenced by way of the Oncomine TCR Beta short-read assay. Using its own MiXCR run on the PCR reads, TCRdb lists one record per CDR3 protein. The table lists 4,100 or so distinct CDR3 sequences, about 20% of them singletons, with over 12% in the top ten. The sequencing sample was made of CD4+ T cells from blood, cultured in vitro. These receptors all stem from a human donor who had recovered from COVID-19.

A note on this clonotype: Germline and junction disagree at one end, which may indicate a read error. V usage is TRBV5-1 and J usage is TRBJ2-3; TRBD2 is a possible D gene (6 bases). The CDR3 contains 15 residues. Per germline, CDR1 SGHRS and CDR2 YFSETQ. The CDR3 loop reads CAGSRGTVSTDTQYF. In DNA, the CDR3 is TGCGCCGGCAGCCGGGGGACGGTTAGCACAGATACGCAGTATTTT.

The chain uses TRBV19 and TRBJ2-7, with D perhaps being TRBD1 or TRBD2 (7 bases each). Trimming left V 6 bases short and J 2 bases short, with 20 bases between. Germline V gene data show CDR1 as LNHDA and CDR2 as SQIVND (reference sequence). The CDR3 is 16 residues long. The CDR3 DNA follows: TGTGCCAGTAGCCCCCAGGGGGGGTCTTTGGCCTACGAGCAGTACTTC. Translated: CASSPQGGSLAYEQYF.

This clonotype qualifies as medium-sized. The V call is TRBV19, the J call TRBJ2-5, with a tentative D call TRBD1 (6 bases). The CDR3 has 12 amino acids. Looked up from germline, CDR1 is LNHDA and CDR2 is SQIVND (reference sequence). Trimming removed 10 bases from V and 5 bases from J, with 14 bases in between. CDR3 in amino acids: CATRGGVETQYF. The CDR3 DNA follows: TGTGCCACACGAGGGGGTGTGGAGACCCAGTACTTC.

The chain has TRBV3-1 and TRBJ1-2; 8 nucleotides agree with TRBD1. Germline assignment: CDR1 LGHDT and CDR2 YNNKEL (reference sequence). The CDR3 is 15 amino acids. After removal of 2 bases from V and 3 bases from J, the junction contained 5 bases not matched to a gene. CDR3 nucleotides: TGTGCCAGCAGCCAATATACAGGGGGGTACTATGGCTACACCTTC. It is translated as CASSQYTGGYYGYTF.

In its sample, this clonotype ranks as medium-sized (0.01 to 0.1%). The chain's CDR3 is CASSSLLQGGYYGYTF. In DNA, the CDR3 is TGTGCCAGCAGTTCCCTCCTACAGGGGGGGTACTATGGCTACACCTTC. The V and J genes are TRBV12-3 or TRBV12-4 and TRBJ1-2; 8 bases align to TRBD1. The CDR3 runs to 16 residues. With V trimmed by 4 bases and J by 3 bases, 10 bases remained unmatched.

Judged by abundance, this clonotype is medium-sized. V usage is TRBV2 and J usage is TRBJ2-3; D not resolved. CDR3 length equals 12 residues. V was cut by 6 bases and J by 4 bases, with 8 bases left in between. The germline V gene has CDR1 SNHLY and CDR2 FYNNEI. The CDR3 nucleotides are TGTGCCAGCAGCGAATTTTCAGATACGCAGTATTTT. Protein: CASSEFSDTQYF. Full variable domain (outside the CDR3, taken from reference TRBV2 and TRBJ2-3): EPEVTQTPSHQVTQMGQEVILRCVPISNHLYFYWYRQILGQKVEFLVSFYNNEISEKSEIFDDQFSVERPDGSNFTLKIRSTKLEDSAMYFCASSEFSDTQYFGPGTRLTVL.

The rearrangement joins TRBV5-5 to TRBJ2-2; D is uncertain. V lost 2 bases and J lost 7, with 9 bases in between. The CDR3 has 13 residues. CDR1 is SGHKS and CDR2 is YYEKEE in the germline V gene (reference sequence). The CDR3 bases are TGTGCCAGCAGCTTAACGGTGGGCGGGGAGCTGTTTTTT. Protein sequence: CASSLTVGGELFF.

By frequency in the sample, this clonotype is medium-sized. The chain has TRBV5-1 and TRBJ1-1; D is perhaps TRBD1 (5 bases). CDR1 is SGHRS, CDR2 YFSETQ, per germline. CDR3 size: 15 residues. V lost 2 bases, J lost 0 bases, and 11 bases lay in between. The CDR3 DNA is TGCGCCAGCAGCTTCGGGGGGGGTATGAACACTGAAGCTTTCTTT. It is translated as CASSFGGGMNTEAFF.

This clonotype has just a few counts. The J gene is TRBJ1-5, the V gene TRBV6-1, with a weak D call TRBD1 (5 bases). V was trimmed by 6 bases and J by 4 bases, leaving 10 bases between them. There are 13 residues in the CDR3. Germline CDR1 and CDR2: MNHNS and SASEGT. The CDR3: CASRWEGNQPQHF. In nucleotides, the CDR3 is TGTGCCAGCAGGTGGGAGGGGAATCAGCCCCAGCATTTT.

The chain links TRBV12-3 or TRBV12-4 to TRBJ2-7; TRBD2 is a possible D gene (5 bases). V lost 3 bases to trimming and J lost 2 bases, with 8 bases between them. This CDR3 comprises 13 residues. CDR3 protein: CASSFGDPYEQYF. Written as DNA, the CDR3 is TGTGCCAGCAGTTTCGGGGATCCCTACGAGCAGTACTTC.

The CDR3: CASSVVDSGNTEAFF. CDR3 in DNA: TGTGCCAGCAGCGTAGTGGACAGCGGTAACACTGAAGCTTTCTTT. The chain combines TRBV9 with TRBJ1-1, with D possibly matching TRBD1 (6 bases). Germline V lookup: CDR1 SGDLS, CDR2 YYNGEE. This CDR3 region has 15 residues. Trimming removed 0 bases at V and 2 bases at J, with 11 bases between.

V and J are TRBV3-1 and TRBJ2-3; TRBD2 matches at 11 bases. The CDR3 contains 14 residues. After removal of 4 bases from V and 3 bases from J, the junction contained 0 bases not matched to a gene. Germline CDR1 LGHDT, CDR2 YNNKEL (reference sequence). CDR3 sequence reads: CASSRLAGTDTQYF. In nucleotides, the CDR3 is TGTGCCAGCAGCCGACTAGCGGGGACAGATACGCAGTATTTT.

CDR3 nucleotides: TGTGCCAGCAGCTATACTGATTGGGGCACTGAAGCTTTCTTT. Its protein product is CASSYTDWGTEAFF. This sequence joins TRBV9 and TRBJ1-1; D gene uncertain. The CDR3 length is 14 residues. Germline CDR1 and CDR2: SGDLS and YYNGEE. V lost 4 bases to trimming and J lost 4 bases, with 14 bases between them.

V gene TRBV6-1 combines with J gene TRBJ1-3; D unclear. Germline V gives CDR1 MNHNS, CDR2 SASEGT. V lost 5 bases and J 0 bases, leaving 14 bases between the germline ends. The CDR3 extends over 16 amino acids. CDR3 in DNA: TGTGCCAGCAGTCAGTACGCAGCGATCTCTGGAAACACCATATATTTT. It translates to CASSQYAAISGNTIYF.

This clonotype was detected a few times. J is TRBJ2-2 and V is TRBV19; tentative D call: TRBD1 (6 bases). Trimming took 4 bases from V and 0 from J, leaving 15 bases between them. CDR1 and CDR2 from the germline V gene are LNHDA and SQIVND (reference sequence). This CDR3 contains 17 residues. In nucleotides, the CDR3 is TGTGCCAGTAGTACACCCAGGGGCTCCGCGAACACCGGGGAGCTGTTTTTT. It specifies CASSTPRGSANTGELFF.

In nucleotides, the CDR3 is TGTGCCACCAGACTAGCGGGGGGCATTACAGATACGCAGTATTTT. Its translation: CATRLAGGITDTQYF. This chain joins TRBV10-3 and TRBJ2-3, with TRBD2 identical over 13 bases. Germline CDR1 ENHRY, CDR2 SYGVKD. The CDR3 runs 15 residues. J lost 3 bases, V lost 10 bases, and 7 bases had no gene match.

The chain combines TRBV7-3 with TRBJ2-3; the match to TRBD2 covers 8 bases. Germline V CDR1 and CDR2: SGHTA, FQGTGA. Trimming removed 3 bases from V and 7 bases from J; junction bases left unmatched: 9. The CDR3 has 15 residues. The CDR3 bases are TGTGCCAGCAGCTTGAACGGGGGGGCAGTATATACGCAGTATTTT. Translated, it gives CASSLNGGAVYTQYF.

This clonotype showed up just a few times. The chain uses TRBV6-1 and TRBJ1-5; no clear D. V dropped 1 base and J dropped 0 bases, with 10 bases sitting between them. CDR1 MNHNS and CDR2 SASEGT come from the germline V gene. This CDR3 contains 16 residues. CDR3 protein: CASSEDRGYSNQPQHF. The CDR3 region has the DNA TGTGCCAGCAGTGAAGATCGAGGCTATAGCAATCAGCCCCAGCATTTT.

The V call is TRBV12-3 or TRBV12-4, the J call TRBJ2-2, with D tentatively TRBD1 or TRBD2 (5 bases each). Trimming shortened V by 6 bases and J by 6 bases, and 11 bases separated the two germline ends. The CDR3 has 13 amino acids. This chain's CDR3 is CASSRDGSGELFF. CDR3 DNA: TGTGCCAGCAGCCGGGACGGCTCCGGGGAGCTGTTTTTT.

The chain is built from TRBV27 and TRBJ1-1; D is perhaps TRBD1 (5 bases). V shed 5 bases and J shed 6 bases, with 19 bases lying between them. This CDR3 has 15 amino acids. Germline V gene lookup returns CDR1 MNHEY and CDR2 SMNVEV (reference sequence). The CDR3 DNA sequence: TGTGCCAGCAGTCCCGGGGTCGGGGTAGGGGCTGAAGCTTTCTTT. Amino acid sequence: CASSPGVGVGAEAFF.

This clonotype was seen a few times. The chain couples TRBV30 to TRBJ1-2; possibly TRBD1 for D (6 bases). Germline assignment: CDR1 GTSNPN and CDR2 SVGIG (reference sequence). The CDR3 totals 16 residues. V was shortened by 0 bases and J by 0 bases, with 14 bases between the two germline ends. In nucleotides, the CDR3 is TGTGCCTGGAGTGTGGGACACAACCTAGCTAACTATGGCTACACCTTC. Amino acids: CAWSVGHNLANYGYTF.

This clonotype was seen a handful of times. V and J are TRBV30 and TRBJ2-7; 11 bases line up with TRBD1. Germline values: CDR1 GTSNPN, CDR2 SVGIG (reference sequence). The CDR3 length is 14 residues. V gave up 0 bases and J gave up 7 bases; unmatched junction bases: 5. CDR3 region: CAWSVGQGAGEQYF. CDR3 nucleotide sequence: TGTGCCTGGAGTGTAGGACAGGGGGCGGGGGAGCAGTACTTC.

Details on this clonotype: A junction end diverges from the germline sequence, so it may reflect a read error. The chain uses TRBV20-1 and TRBJ1-1; TRBD1 agrees at 7 bases. CDR1 and CDR2 from the germline V gene are DFQATT and SNEGSKA (reference sequence). This CDR3 has 16 amino acids. For the CDR3, the DNA is TGCTGTGCTAGGGGGCCGCAGGGGTTGGGGGGGACTGAAGCTTTCTTT. Protein sequence: CCARGPQGLGGTEAFF.

The rearrangement joins TRBV19 to TRBJ1-4; D unclear. This CDR3 has 14 amino acids. Germline loops: CDR1 LNHDA, CDR2 SQIVND (reference sequence). Trimming took 6 bases from V and 2 from J, leaving 10 bases between them. CDR3 amino acids: CASRRVSTNEKLFF. In DNA form, the CDR3 reads TGTGCCAGTAGGAGAGTTTCCACTAATGAAAAACTGTTTTTT. Filled out from reference TRBV19 and TRBJ1-4, the complete variable domain reads DGGITQSPKYLFRKEGQNVTLSCEQNLNHDAMYWYRQDPGQGLRLIYYSQIVNDFQKGDIAEGYSVSREKKESFPLTVTSAQKNPTAFYLCASRRVSTNEKLFFGSGTQLSVL.

This clonotype came up a few times. The genes are TRBV2 and TRBJ1-2; 7 bases match TRBD1. The germline V gene encodes CDR1 SNHLY and CDR2 FYNNEI. V shed 7 bases and J 4 bases; nucleotides not matched to a gene: 9. The CDR3 is 14 residues long. CDR3: CASMTNRGGYGYTF. CDR3 DNA sequence: TGTGCCAGCATGACGAACAGGGGAGGCTATGGCTACACCTTC.

The sample holds one count of this clonotype. The junction and the germline gene differ at one end; a read error may be behind it. The V call is TRBV9, the J call TRBJ1-2, with D perhaps TRBD1 (5 bases). Germline CDR1 reads SGDLS; CDR2 reads YYNGEE. The CDR3 is 15 residues long. The CDR3 DNA reads TGTGCCAGCAGCGTAGAAGAGGGGCTGGGCTATGGCTGCACCTTC. Amino acid sequence: CASSVEEGLGYGCTF.

J is TRBJ1-6 and V is TRBV7-6; no firm D call. V gave up 0 bases and J gave up 2 bases, with 17 bases separating them. Germline V CDR1 and CDR2: SGHVS, FNYEAQ. This CDR3 region has 19 residues. CDR3 sequence reads: CASSLARAPNHAYNSPLHF. The CDR3 DNA reads TGTGCCAGCAGCTTAGCTCGAGCACCGAACCACGCCTATAATTCACCCCTCCACTTT.

Within the sample, this clonotype is medium-sized. This chain uses TRBV20-1 with TRBJ2-3; 10 nucleotides line up with TRBD2. Germline V gene data show CDR1 as DFQATT and CDR2 as SNEGSKA (reference sequence). The CDR3 has 15 amino acids. Trimming cost V 5 bases and J 2 bases; bases outside gene matches: 7. The CDR3 region is CSALSGGAITDTQYF. DNA of the CDR3: TGCAGTGCTTTGAGCGGGGGGGCGATCACAGATACGCAGTATTTT.